These 23 T cell receptor beta chains originate from one sample sequenced in a study of blood T cell repertoires in COVID-19 (dated by TCRdb to between 2020 and 2021). The library was prepared using the immunoSEQ multiplex PCR assay. The source is immuneACCESS, and TCRdb retained only in-frame sequences with V and J called. Part of the clones is not carried over; for the studies checked, unresolved V genes explain less than half of this, and the remainder is unexplained. Across this sample there are 250,000 to 350,000 clones, with roughly 84% seen only once. Roughly 1.5% of the sample is in the top ten clones. What was sequenced was peripheral blood. Receptors originate from a human donor with COVID-19, enrolled during active disease. The donor label of this sample is uncertain.

The gene calls are TRBV7-2 and TRBJ2-5; a weak D match, TRBD2 (5 bases). V was clipped by 4 bases and J by 2 bases, with 11 bases between them. The germline CDR1 and CDR2 sequences are SGHTA and FQGNSA. The CDR3 is 14 residues long. CDR3 in amino acids: CASSSPPGQETQYF. For the CDR3, the DNA is TGTGCCAGCAGCTCCCCTCCGGGGCAAGAGACCCAGTACTTC.

CDR3 nucleotide sequence: TGTGCCAGCAGCTTAGAGAGCAATAGCAATCAGCCCCAGCATTTT. This translates into CASSLESNSNQPQHF. The chain links TRBV7-8 to TRBJ1-5; D ambiguous. Germline assignment: CDR1 SGHVS and CDR2 FQNEAQ. This CDR3 spans 15 amino acids. V shed 1 base and J shed 0 bases, with 7 bases lying between them. Together with reference TRBV7-8 and TRBJ1-5, the CDR3 gives the full variable domain: GAGVSQSPRYKVAKRGQDVALRCDPISGHVSLFWYQQALGQGPEFLTYFQNEAQLDKSGLPSDRFFAERPEGSVSTLKIQRTQQEDSAVYLCASSLESNSNQPQHFGDGTRLSIL.

In this sample, this clone turned up a few times. The chain joins TRBV28 to TRBJ2-2, with D possibly being TRBD1 (6 bases). CDR1 MDHEN and CDR2 SYDVKM come from the germline V gene. Trimming took off 6 bases at V and 1 base at J, with 12 bases between the two ends. The CDR3 totals 15 residues. The DNA of the CDR3 is TGTGCCAGCAGCTTGGGGACAATGAACACCGGGGAGCTGTTTTTT. Translated: CASSLGTMNTGELFF.

The chain employs TRBV28 and TRBJ1-1, with D perhaps TRBD1 (6 bases). The V end was cut by 5 bases, the J end by 4 bases, with 11 bases between. CDR1 MDHEN and CDR2 SYDVKM come from the germline V gene. This CDR3 has 13 residues. This chain's CDR3 is CASSTGMGTEAFF. CDR3 coding DNA: TGTGCCAGCAGTACAGGGATGGGCACTGAAGCTTTCTTT.

V and J are TRBV5-1 and TRBJ2-2; 7 bases map to TRBD1. The V gene end was trimmed by 2 bases and the J gene end by 4 bases; junction bases not matched to a gene: 8. The CDR3 is made up of 16 amino acids. Germline assignment: CDR1 SGHRS and CDR2 YFSETQ. In DNA form, the CDR3 reads TGCGCCAGCAGCTTATCCGGGACAGCTAGCACCGGGGAGCTGTTTTTT. This gives the protein CASSLSGTASTGELFF.

The chain couples TRBV7-9 to TRBJ2-3; 10 nucleotides line up with TRBD2. This CDR3 has 18 amino acids. Germline values: CDR1 SEHNR, CDR2 FQNEAQ (reference sequence). Trimming at V came to 2 bases and at J to 5 bases, leaving 13 bases not matched to a gene. CDR3 residues: CASSLFGIAGGTLDTQYF. CDR3 nucleotide sequence: TGTGCCAGCAGCTTATTCGGAATAGCGGGAGGTACCCTAGATACGCAGTATTTT.

V is TRBV7-9 and J is TRBJ2-2; 9 bases agree with TRBD2. The V gene end was trimmed by 6 bases and the J gene end by 2 bases; junction bases not matched to a gene: 7. The germline V gene encodes CDR1 SEHNR and CDR2 FQNEAQ (reference sequence). The CDR3 extends over 16 amino acids. The CDR3 bases are TGTGCCAGCAGGACTAGCGGAAGCCCTAACACCGGGGAGCTGTTTTTT. This sequence encodes CASRTSGSPNTGELFF.

This clone was seen just once. The rearrangement joins TRBV3-1 (or the pseudogene TRBV3-2) to TRBJ2-2; 8 bases line up with TRBD2. Unmatched junction bases numbered 3, after V lost 4 bases and J lost 5 bases. CDR3 size: 14 residues. Looked up from germline, CDR1 is LGHDT and CDR2 is YNNKEL (reference sequence). The DNA for the CDR3 is TGTGCCAGCAGCCGGGGCGGGGGGACCGGGGAGCTGTTTTTT. Encoded protein: CASSRGGGTGELFF.

The chain uses TRBV27 and TRBJ1-5; a possible D gene is TRBD1 (6 bases). Trimming stripped 5 bases from V and 6 bases from J, with 14 bases between. CDR3 length equals 14 residues. Germline values: CDR1 MNHEY, CDR2 SMNVEV (reference sequence). CDR3 nucleotides: TGTGCCAGCAGTACCTCAGGGGAAGGTCAGCCCCAGCATTTT. Translating gives CASSTSGEGQPQHF.

This rearrangement joins TRBV7-2 to TRBJ2-2; 8 bases line up with TRBD1. This CDR3 region has 17 residues. Per the germline V gene, CDR1 is SGHTA and CDR2 is FQGNSA. V trimming: 4 bases; J trimming: 3 bases; junction bases outside the gene matches: 10. This chain's CDR3 is CASSSGQGSFYTGELFF. The CDR3 DNA reads TGTGCCAGCAGCTCTGGACAGGGCTCCTTTTACACCGGGGAGCTGTTTTTT. The whole variable domain, filled in from reference TRBV7-2 and TRBJ2-2, reads GAGVSQSPSNKVTEKGKDVELRCDPISGHTALYWYRQSLGQGLEFLIYFQGNSAPDKSGLPSDRFSAERTGGSVSTLTIQRTQQEDSAVYLCASSSGQGSFYTGELFFGEGSRLTVL.

The V and J genes are TRBV2 and TRBJ2-7; D unclear. Trimming stripped 9 bases from V and 0 bases from J, with 15 bases between. Germline-derived CDR1 and CDR2 are SNHLY and FYNNEI. The CDR3 has 14 residues. For the CDR3, the DNA is TGTGCCAGTCAGCTAGGCGGTGACTCCTACGAGCAGTACTTC. Its protein product is CASQLGGDSYEQYF.

The chain combines TRBV28 with TRBJ1-6; D is ambiguous. This CDR3 region has 12 residues. Germline-derived CDR1 and CDR2 are MDHEN and SYDVKM. V was cut by 7 bases and J by 10 bases, with 11 bases left in between. The CDR3: CASTLRNSPLHF. The CDR3 DNA follows: TGTGCCAGCACCCTTAGAAACTCACCCCTCCACTTT. Full variable domain (missing parts from reference TRBV28 and TRBJ1-6): DVKVTQSSRYLVKRTGEKVFLECVQDMDHENMFWYRQDPGLGLRLIYFSYDVKMKEKGDIPEGYSVSREKKERFSLILESASTNQTSMYLCASTLRNSPLHFGNGTRLTVT.

The chain joins TRBV19 to TRBJ1-5; the D gene is possibly TRBD1 (6 bases). V gave up 6 bases and J gave up 8 bases, with 17 bases separating them. Germline V gives CDR1 LNHDA, CDR2 SQIVND (reference sequence). This CDR3 comprises 14 residues. CDR3: CASRGPGEQEPQHF. CDR3 nucleotide sequence: TGTGCCAGTAGGGGACCAGGGGAGCAGGAGCCCCAGCATTTT.

The chain uses TRBV28 and TRBJ2-1, with D perhaps matching TRBD2 (5 bases). Germline values: CDR1 MDHEN, CDR2 SYDVKM. This CDR3 comprises 16 residues. The germline V and J ends were trimmed by 2 bases and 6 bases, with 17 bases remaining between them. DNA of the CDR3: TGTGCCAGCAGTTTAGCCCAGGACCTCGCGGGCAATGAGCAGTTCTTC. The encoded protein is CASSLAQDLAGNEQFF.

The rearrangement joins TRBV30 to TRBJ1-1; 7 positions match TRBD1. CDR3 size: 12 residues. In germline, CDR1 is GTSNPN, CDR2 SVGIG (reference sequence). V lost 7 bases to trimming and J lost 4 bases; unmatched junction nucleotides: 6. CDR3 sequence reads: CAFSRGPTEAFF. In nucleotides, the CDR3 is TGTGCCTTCTCGAGGGGGCCCACTGAAGCTTTCTTT.

Concerning this clone itself: The same CDR3 arises from other DNA sequences in this sample as well. The rearrangement links TRBV11-2 to TRBJ2-3, with 9 nucleotides matching TRBD2. This CDR3 spans 16 amino acids. The germline CDR1 and CDR2 sequences are SGHAT and FQNNGV. The V and J ends lost 1 base and 3 bases, in that order; junction bases with no gene match: 5. The CDR3 region is CASSLGLAGGTDTQYF. In DNA, the CDR3 is TGTGCCAGCAGCTTAGGTTTGGCGGGAGGGACAGATACGCAGTATTTT. Full variable domain (rest looked up from reference TRBV11-2 and TRBJ2-3): EAGVAQSPRYKIIEKRQSVAFWCNPISGHATLYWYQQILGQGPKLLIQFQNNGVVDDSQLPKDRFSAERLKGVDSTLKIQPAKLEDSAVYLCASSLGLAGGTDTQYFGPGTRLTVL.

This sequence joins TRBV6-4 and TRBJ1-1, with 8 nucleotides matching TRBD1. The CDR3 is 14 amino acids. Germline trimming cut 6 bases from V and 9 bases from J; bases unmatched to any gene: 12. The germline gives CDR1 MRHNA, CDR2 SNTAGT. As DNA, the CDR3 is TGTGCCAGCAGGGCACACGACAGGGGATCTCAAGCTTTCTTT. Residues: CASRAHDRGSQAFF.

The chain joins TRBV11-3 to TRBJ2-3, with 7 bases matching TRBD1. From germline, CDR1 is SGHNT and CDR2 YENEEA. Losses at the gene ends were 5 bases for V and 5 bases for J; bases not matched to a gene: 7. CDR3 length equals 14 residues. The CDR3 DNA reads TGTGCCAGCAGCCATAGGACAGGAGGAGATACGCAGTATTTT. Protein: CASSHRTGGDTQYF. Full variable domain (missing parts from reference TRBV11-3 and TRBJ2-3): EAGVVQSPRYKIIEKKQPVAFWCNPISGHNTLYWYLQNLGQGPELLIRYENEEAVDDSQLPKDRFSAERLKGVDSTLKIQPAELGDSAVYLCASSHRTGGDTQYFGPGTRLTVL.

V usage is TRBV29-1 and J usage is TRBJ1-1, with 12 bases matching TRBD1. In germline, CDR1 is SQVTM, CDR2 ANQGSEA. The J segment lost 1 base and the V segment lost 4 bases, leaving 1 base of the junction unmatched. The CDR3 contains 14 residues. Written as DNA, the CDR3 is TGCAGCGTTGGGGACAGGGGGCAGAACACTGAAGCTTTCTTT. Translated: CSVGDRGQNTEAFF.

The CDR3 region is CAWSFTRENGYTF. The CDR3 coding sequence is TGTGCCTGGAGCTTTACGCGGGAGAATGGCTACACCTTC. This rearrangement joins TRBV30 to TRBJ1-2; D uncertain. Per germline, CDR1 GTSNPN and CDR2 SVGIG (reference sequence). Deletions cut 3 bases from V and 6 bases from J, with 14 bases between. The CDR3 sequence is 13 residues long.

J is TRBJ1-3 and V is TRBV28; D is possibly TRBD1 (5 bases). The germline V and J ends were trimmed by 10 bases and 0 bases, with 16 bases remaining between them. Germline CDR1 MDHEN, CDR2 SYDVKM. The CDR3 extends over 15 amino acids. The CDR3 spells CATGLQATSGNTIYF. CDR3 in DNA: TGTGCCACAGGGTTACAGGCCACCTCTGGAAACACCATATATTTT.

The chain uses TRBV10-1 and TRBJ2-1; possibly TRBD1 for D (5 bases). CDR1 is WNHNN, CDR2 SYGVQD, per germline (reference sequence). The CDR3 is made up of 14 amino acids. Trimming removed 2 bases at V and 7 bases at J, with 12 bases between. CDR3 residues: CASSESLGLNEQFF. DNA of the CDR3: TGCGCCAGCAGTGAGAGTTTGGGGCTGAATGAGCAGTTCTTC.

A note on this clone: Other DNA sequences of this sample code for an identical CDR3. The V call is TRBV12-3 or TRBV12-4, the J call TRBJ2-3; D uncertain. V lost 3 bases and J 0 bases, leaving 4 bases between the germline ends. The CDR3 has 13 amino acids. CDR3 DNA: TGTGCCAGCAGTTTTCAGAGCACAGATACGCAGTATTTT. The encoded protein is CASSFQSTDTQYF.